A single sample is the source of the 30 T cell receptor beta chains below, sequenced in a study of OX40 agonist ivuxolimab in advanced cancers. The protocol used for the library was the immunoSEQ multiplex PCR assay. TCRdb's version of the immuneACCESS table is confined to in-frame rearrangements and falls short of the full clone set. An unresolved V gene accounts for under half of the shortfall where checked; the remainder is of unknown origin. Within this sample are 50,000 to 60,000 clones, with approximately 91% of them counted one time only. 3% to 4% of the sample is taken by the ten largest. Specimen: CD4+ or CD8+ T cells sorted from blood, collected in a trial of the OX40 agonist ivuxolimab. The receptors derive from an adult with an advanced solid tumor such as melanoma, head and neck, liver or kidney cancer.

The chain carries TRBV27 and TRBJ2-7, with no clear D. Germline V gives CDR1 MNHEY, CDR2 SMNVEV (reference sequence). The CDR3 has 14 amino acids. V was cut by 0 bases and J by 2 bases, with 8 bases left in between. The DNA for the CDR3 is TGTGCCAGCAGTTTATCGGCGGTAACCTACGAGCAGTACTTC. It encodes CASSLSAVTYEQYF.

The rearrangement links TRBV28 to TRBJ2-1, with TRBD2 identical over 7 bases. The CDR3 is 15 amino acids. Germline V gene data show CDR1 as MDHEN and CDR2 as SYDVKM. After removal of 3 bases from V and 5 bases from J, the junction contained 7 bases not matched to a gene. This CDR3 reads CASSLIGGSDNEQFF. As DNA, the CDR3 is TGTGCCAGCAGTTTGATCGGCGGGAGTGACAATGAGCAGTTCTTC.

This clone is a singleton in its sample. V usage is TRBV28 and J usage is TRBJ1-2; no definite D call. Deletions cut 3 bases from V and 4 bases from J, with 12 bases between. The CDR3 is 14 residues long. The germline V gene encodes CDR1 MDHEN and CDR2 SYDVKM. The CDR3: CASSFFNYAYGYTF. CDR3 nucleotide sequence: TGTGCCAGCAGTTTTTTCAACTATGCCTATGGCTACACCTTC.

The gene calls are TRBV11-1 and TRBJ2-3; a weak D match, TRBD2 (6 bases). This CDR3 is built from 14 residues. V shed 1 base and J shed 2 bases, with 7 bases lying between them. CDR1 and CDR2 from the germline V gene are SGHAT and FQDESV (reference sequence). The CDR3 spells CASSLGTITDTQYF. The CDR3 nucleotides are TGTGCCAGCAGCTTAGGGACTATCACAGATACGCAGTATTTT.

CDR3 region: CSVQSHNEQFF. DNA for the CDR3: TGCAGCGTTCAGTCTCACAATGAGCAGTTCTTC. The rearrangement joins TRBV29-1 to TRBJ2-1, with unresolved D. The germline V and J ends were trimmed by 5 bases and 5 bases, with 7 bases remaining between them. This CDR3 comprises 11 residues. Germline values: CDR1 SQVTM, CDR2 ANQGSEA.

This clone was recorded only once. This chain uses TRBV19 with TRBJ1-5; the D is unclear. V gave up 10 bases and J gave up 2 bases, with 15 bases separating them. This CDR3 is 14 amino acids long. Germline V gene sequence: CDR1 LNHDA, CDR2 SQIVND (reference sequence). CDR3 DNA: TGTGCCACCCGGACCTTCTCGGGCAATCAGCCCCAGCATTTT. It codes for CATRTFSGNQPQHF.

The chain is built from TRBV19 and TRBJ1-1; D gene ambiguous. Germline V gene lookup returns CDR1 LNHDA and CDR2 SQIVND (reference sequence). With 4 bases removed from V and 11 bases from J, the gap between germline ends came to 17 bases. The CDR3 spans 13 residues. CDR3 loop: CASSKVDNERAFF. CDR3 DNA sequence: TGTGCCAGTAGTAAGGTGGATAATGAGAGGGCTTTCTTT.

The sample holds one count of this clone. This chain joins TRBV30 and TRBJ2-5, with D unresolved. Germline CDR1 GTSNPN, CDR2 SVGIG (reference sequence). The CDR3 is 12 residues long. V was shortened by 2 bases and J by 7 bases, with 11 bases between the two germline ends. The CDR3 sequence is CAWSLGPATQYF. CDR3 DNA sequence: TGTGCCTGGAGTTTAGGGCCCGCGACCCAGTACTTC.

The J gene is TRBJ1-2, the V gene TRBV27; no reliable D call. V was shortened by 7 bases and J by 5 bases, with 14 bases between the two germline ends. The CDR3 contains 13 residues. CDR1 is MNHEY and CDR2 is SMNVEV in the germline V gene (reference sequence). CDR3 region: CASKPSWNYGYTF. CDR3 coding DNA: TGTGCCAGCAAACCGTCTTGGAATTATGGCTACACCTTC.

This clone occurred once. This chain links TRBV19 with TRBJ2-1; D is possibly TRBD2 (6 bases). Germline V gene lookup returns CDR1 LNHDA and CDR2 SQIVND (reference sequence). This CDR3 region has 15 residues. Trimming left V 7 bases short and J 0 bases short, with 13 bases between. The CDR3 is CASTLGLSSYNEQFF. CDR3 DNA sequence: TGTGCCAGTACTCTGGGACTTAGCTCCTACAATGAGCAGTTCTTC.

The chain has TRBV4-1 and TRBJ2-7, with no clear D. The germline gives CDR1 MGHRA, CDR2 YSYEKL. The CDR3 is 16 residues long. V lost 1 base and J 3 bases, leaving 16 bases between the germline ends. The CDR3, as DNA: TGCGCCAGCAGCCAAGGAATAGTGGCGCAGTACTACGAGCAGTACTTC. Amino acid sequence: CASSQGIVAQYYEQYF.

The chain couples TRBV11-2 to TRBJ2-1; a possible D gene is TRBD2 (5 bases). The CDR3 length is 16 residues. Germline assignment: CDR1 SGHAT and CDR2 FQNNGV. V lost 5 bases and J 4 bases, leaving 18 bases between the germline ends. The CDR3 region has the DNA TGTGCCAGCAGCCCGGTCCCCGGGATAGGATACAATGAGCAGTTCTTC. The encoded protein is CASSPVPGIGYNEQFF. The full variable domain, in which reference TRBV11-2 and TRBJ2-1 provide the parts outside the CDR3, is EAGVAQSPRYKIIEKRQSVAFWCNPISGHATLYWYQQILGQGPKLLIQFQNNGVVDDSQLPKDRFSAERLKGVDSTLKIQPAKLEDSAVYLCASSPVPGIGYNEQFFGPGTRLTVL.

The chain combines TRBV4-3 with TRBJ2-3; D is unresolved. Between the trimmed V and J ends, which lost 1 base and 2 bases, there was a span of 10 bases. The CDR3 has 15 amino acids. CDR1 is LGHNA, CDR2 YSLEER, per germline. For the CDR3, the DNA is TGCGCCAGCAGCCAAGGAACGGGCTTCACAGATACGCAGTATTTT. Amino acid sequence: CASSQGTGFTDTQYF.

The gene calls are TRBV6-5 and TRBJ2-7, with 7 bases matching TRBD1. The CDR3 consists of 13 residues. The V and J ends lost 6 bases and 5 bases, in that order; junction bases with no gene match: 7. CDR1 MNHEY and CDR2 SVGAGI come from the germline V gene. The CDR3 loop reads CASRNPTGNEQYF. For the CDR3, the DNA is TGTGCCAGCAGGAACCCGACAGGGAACGAGCAGTACTTC.

This clone was found a few times. The chain carries TRBV7-9 and TRBJ1-3; D not certain. Germline lookup yields CDR1 SEHNR and CDR2 FQNEAQ (reference sequence). With 0 bases removed from V and 0 bases from J, the gap between germline ends came to 9 bases. The CDR3 contains 16 residues. CDR3 bases: TGTGCCAGCAGCTTAGCGCTTACAGACTCTGGAAACACCATATATTTT. Its protein is CASSLALTDSGNTIYF.

The gene calls are TRBV11-2 and TRBJ2-7; perhaps TRBD1 as D (6 bases). The germline gives CDR1 SGHAT, CDR2 FQNNGV. V gave up 1 base and J gave up 0 bases, with 10 bases separating them. The CDR3 runs to 15 residues. CDR3 loop: CASSLAGTLSYEQYF. The DNA of the CDR3 is TGTGCCAGCAGCTTAGCCGGGACACTCTCCTACGAGCAGTACTTC.

This clone was counted once. The chain is built from TRBV4-3 and TRBJ2-3; possible D gene TRBD2, 5 bases. The CDR3 length is 17 residues. In germline, CDR1 is LGHNA, CDR2 YSLEER. The V end lost 1 base, the J end lost 5 bases, and 19 bases lay between the germline ends. CDR3 coding DNA: TGCGCCAGCAGCCAAGCCTTCACTGGGCTTGGGAGAGATACGCAGTATTTT. Translating it yields CASSQAFTGLGRDTQYF.

This sequence joins TRBV11-2 and TRBJ2-1, with D tentatively TRBD1 or TRBD2 (5 bases each). This CDR3 is built from 15 residues. Germline lookup yields CDR1 SGHAT and CDR2 FQNNGV. V gave up 1 base and J gave up 8 bases, with 15 bases separating them. In DNA form, the CDR3 reads TGTGCCAGCAGCTTAGTTGGAAGGGACGGGGATGAGCAGTTCTTC. Amino acids: CASSLVGRDGDEQFF.

This sequence joins TRBV4-2 and TRBJ2-2; no clear D gene. The length of the CDR3 is 15 residues. CDR1 is LGHNA and CDR2 is YNFKEQ in the germline V gene. Trimming cost V 3 bases and J 6 bases, with 14 bases left between them. This chain's CDR3 is CASSQEGREAGELFF. DNA of the CDR3: TGTGCCAGCAGCCAGGAAGGGCGTGAGGCCGGGGAGCTGTTTTTT.

This sequence joins TRBV7-8 and TRBJ2-3; 12 bases line up with TRBD2. V dropped 5 bases and J dropped 6; count of bases not matched to a gene: 15. CDR1 SGHVS and CDR2 FQNEAQ come from the germline V gene. The CDR3 extends over 18 amino acids. CDR3: CASSPITGLAGTEDTQYF. CDR3 in DNA: TGTGCCAGCAGCCCAATCACCGGACTAGCGGGGACGGAGGATACGCAGTATTTT.

The chain uses TRBV5-6 and TRBJ1-2; no definite D call. This CDR3 is built from 13 residues. The V end was cut by 4 bases, the J end by 4 bases, with 11 bases between. Germline CDR1 reads SGHDT; CDR2 reads YYEEEE. CDR3 in DNA: TGTGCCAGCAGCCCGGGCGCGGGCTATGGCTACACCTTC. Encoded protein: CASSPGAGYGYTF.

This chain links TRBV6-6 with TRBJ2-1; TRBD2 is a possible D gene (5 bases). V was shortened by 6 bases and J by 3 bases, with 9 bases between the two germline ends. Germline V gene lookup returns CDR1 MNHNY and CDR2 SVGAGI (reference sequence). CDR3 length: 13 amino acids. The CDR3 region has the DNA TGTGCCAGCAGCAGACTAAGCTACAATGAGCAGTTCTTC. Its translation: CASSRLSYNEQFF.

J is TRBJ1-5 and V is TRBV4-1; D might be TRBD1 (5 bases). Trimming took off 4 bases at V and 4 bases at J, with 17 bases between the two ends. CDR1 and CDR2 from the germline V gene are MGHRA and YSYEKL. This CDR3 spans 16 amino acids. The CDR3 DNA is TGCGCCAGCAGCCCGCCGACGGGGGTGAGGAATCAGCCCCAGCATTTT. This encodes CASSPPTGVRNQPQHF.

The chain couples TRBV4-1 to TRBJ2-1, with 9 bases lining up with TRBD2. V gave up 5 bases and J gave up 3 bases; unmatched junction bases: 5. The CDR3 has 15 residues. Germline values: CDR1 MGHRA, CDR2 YSYEKL. This CDR3 is CASSIRTSDYNEQFF. The CDR3 region has the DNA TGCGCCAGCAGCATAAGGACTAGCGACTACAATGAGCAGTTCTTC.

The chain recombines TRBV28 with TRBJ1-5; D is undetermined. This CDR3 has 14 amino acids. Germline V CDR1 and CDR2: MDHEN, SYDVKM. Deletions cut 3 bases from V and 2 bases from J, with 8 bases between. DNA for the CDR3: TGTGCCAGCAGTTTTTGGGTAGGCAATCAGCCCCAGCATTTT. Its protein is CASSFWVGNQPQHF.

The V gene is TRBV27, the J gene TRBJ2-7; D assignment may be TRBD1 or TRBD2 (5 bases each). The CDR3 spans 15 residues. Germline CDR1 MNHEY, CDR2 SMNVEV (reference sequence). V was cut by 5 bases and J by 3 bases, with 17 bases left in between. The CDR3 coding sequence is TGTGCCAGCAGTGACCGGGGCTCAGGTCTCTACGAGCAGTACTTC. As protein: CASSDRGSGLYEQYF.

The chain couples TRBV7-2 to TRBJ2-1, with 7 bases matching TRBD2. Per the germline V gene, CDR1 is SGHTA and CDR2 is FQGNSA. J was trimmed by 14 bases and V by 2 bases; bases with no gene match: 6. The CDR3 is 12 residues long. Here the CDR3 reads CASSLPGGRKFF. The CDR3 DNA reads TGTGCCAGCAGCTTACCGGGCGGGAGAAAGTTCTTC.

This chain uses TRBV10-3 with TRBJ2-7, with 9 bases lining up with TRBD2. The germline V gene has CDR1 ENHRY and CDR2 SYGVKD. V was pared by 5 bases and J by 3 bases, with 5 bases of the junction left unmatched. The CDR3 totals 14 residues. CDR3 protein: CAISKGREGYEQYF. The CDR3 bases are TGTGCCATCAGTAAGGGGCGGGAGGGCTACGAGCAGTACTTC.

This clone was observed a few times. The chain combines TRBV6-5 with TRBJ2-1, with D uncertain. V was trimmed by 0 bases and J by 6 bases, leaving 6 bases between them. The CDR3 contains 13 residues. Germline V gene data show CDR1 as MNHEY and CDR2 as SVGAGI. DNA of the CDR3: TGTGCCAGCAGTTACTCCTCCCTCAATGAGCAGTTCTTC. It codes for CASSYSSLNEQFF.

J is TRBJ1-1 and V is TRBV4-1; D call uncertain. Per the germline V gene, CDR1 is MGHRA and CDR2 is YSYEKL. The CDR3 sequence is 13 residues long. The V gene lost 1 base and the J gene lost 7 bases, with 10 bases spanning the gap. The CDR3: CASSQALAVEAFF. CDR3 sequence (DNA): TGCGCCAGCAGCCAAGCGTTGGCCGTTGAAGCTTTCTTT.